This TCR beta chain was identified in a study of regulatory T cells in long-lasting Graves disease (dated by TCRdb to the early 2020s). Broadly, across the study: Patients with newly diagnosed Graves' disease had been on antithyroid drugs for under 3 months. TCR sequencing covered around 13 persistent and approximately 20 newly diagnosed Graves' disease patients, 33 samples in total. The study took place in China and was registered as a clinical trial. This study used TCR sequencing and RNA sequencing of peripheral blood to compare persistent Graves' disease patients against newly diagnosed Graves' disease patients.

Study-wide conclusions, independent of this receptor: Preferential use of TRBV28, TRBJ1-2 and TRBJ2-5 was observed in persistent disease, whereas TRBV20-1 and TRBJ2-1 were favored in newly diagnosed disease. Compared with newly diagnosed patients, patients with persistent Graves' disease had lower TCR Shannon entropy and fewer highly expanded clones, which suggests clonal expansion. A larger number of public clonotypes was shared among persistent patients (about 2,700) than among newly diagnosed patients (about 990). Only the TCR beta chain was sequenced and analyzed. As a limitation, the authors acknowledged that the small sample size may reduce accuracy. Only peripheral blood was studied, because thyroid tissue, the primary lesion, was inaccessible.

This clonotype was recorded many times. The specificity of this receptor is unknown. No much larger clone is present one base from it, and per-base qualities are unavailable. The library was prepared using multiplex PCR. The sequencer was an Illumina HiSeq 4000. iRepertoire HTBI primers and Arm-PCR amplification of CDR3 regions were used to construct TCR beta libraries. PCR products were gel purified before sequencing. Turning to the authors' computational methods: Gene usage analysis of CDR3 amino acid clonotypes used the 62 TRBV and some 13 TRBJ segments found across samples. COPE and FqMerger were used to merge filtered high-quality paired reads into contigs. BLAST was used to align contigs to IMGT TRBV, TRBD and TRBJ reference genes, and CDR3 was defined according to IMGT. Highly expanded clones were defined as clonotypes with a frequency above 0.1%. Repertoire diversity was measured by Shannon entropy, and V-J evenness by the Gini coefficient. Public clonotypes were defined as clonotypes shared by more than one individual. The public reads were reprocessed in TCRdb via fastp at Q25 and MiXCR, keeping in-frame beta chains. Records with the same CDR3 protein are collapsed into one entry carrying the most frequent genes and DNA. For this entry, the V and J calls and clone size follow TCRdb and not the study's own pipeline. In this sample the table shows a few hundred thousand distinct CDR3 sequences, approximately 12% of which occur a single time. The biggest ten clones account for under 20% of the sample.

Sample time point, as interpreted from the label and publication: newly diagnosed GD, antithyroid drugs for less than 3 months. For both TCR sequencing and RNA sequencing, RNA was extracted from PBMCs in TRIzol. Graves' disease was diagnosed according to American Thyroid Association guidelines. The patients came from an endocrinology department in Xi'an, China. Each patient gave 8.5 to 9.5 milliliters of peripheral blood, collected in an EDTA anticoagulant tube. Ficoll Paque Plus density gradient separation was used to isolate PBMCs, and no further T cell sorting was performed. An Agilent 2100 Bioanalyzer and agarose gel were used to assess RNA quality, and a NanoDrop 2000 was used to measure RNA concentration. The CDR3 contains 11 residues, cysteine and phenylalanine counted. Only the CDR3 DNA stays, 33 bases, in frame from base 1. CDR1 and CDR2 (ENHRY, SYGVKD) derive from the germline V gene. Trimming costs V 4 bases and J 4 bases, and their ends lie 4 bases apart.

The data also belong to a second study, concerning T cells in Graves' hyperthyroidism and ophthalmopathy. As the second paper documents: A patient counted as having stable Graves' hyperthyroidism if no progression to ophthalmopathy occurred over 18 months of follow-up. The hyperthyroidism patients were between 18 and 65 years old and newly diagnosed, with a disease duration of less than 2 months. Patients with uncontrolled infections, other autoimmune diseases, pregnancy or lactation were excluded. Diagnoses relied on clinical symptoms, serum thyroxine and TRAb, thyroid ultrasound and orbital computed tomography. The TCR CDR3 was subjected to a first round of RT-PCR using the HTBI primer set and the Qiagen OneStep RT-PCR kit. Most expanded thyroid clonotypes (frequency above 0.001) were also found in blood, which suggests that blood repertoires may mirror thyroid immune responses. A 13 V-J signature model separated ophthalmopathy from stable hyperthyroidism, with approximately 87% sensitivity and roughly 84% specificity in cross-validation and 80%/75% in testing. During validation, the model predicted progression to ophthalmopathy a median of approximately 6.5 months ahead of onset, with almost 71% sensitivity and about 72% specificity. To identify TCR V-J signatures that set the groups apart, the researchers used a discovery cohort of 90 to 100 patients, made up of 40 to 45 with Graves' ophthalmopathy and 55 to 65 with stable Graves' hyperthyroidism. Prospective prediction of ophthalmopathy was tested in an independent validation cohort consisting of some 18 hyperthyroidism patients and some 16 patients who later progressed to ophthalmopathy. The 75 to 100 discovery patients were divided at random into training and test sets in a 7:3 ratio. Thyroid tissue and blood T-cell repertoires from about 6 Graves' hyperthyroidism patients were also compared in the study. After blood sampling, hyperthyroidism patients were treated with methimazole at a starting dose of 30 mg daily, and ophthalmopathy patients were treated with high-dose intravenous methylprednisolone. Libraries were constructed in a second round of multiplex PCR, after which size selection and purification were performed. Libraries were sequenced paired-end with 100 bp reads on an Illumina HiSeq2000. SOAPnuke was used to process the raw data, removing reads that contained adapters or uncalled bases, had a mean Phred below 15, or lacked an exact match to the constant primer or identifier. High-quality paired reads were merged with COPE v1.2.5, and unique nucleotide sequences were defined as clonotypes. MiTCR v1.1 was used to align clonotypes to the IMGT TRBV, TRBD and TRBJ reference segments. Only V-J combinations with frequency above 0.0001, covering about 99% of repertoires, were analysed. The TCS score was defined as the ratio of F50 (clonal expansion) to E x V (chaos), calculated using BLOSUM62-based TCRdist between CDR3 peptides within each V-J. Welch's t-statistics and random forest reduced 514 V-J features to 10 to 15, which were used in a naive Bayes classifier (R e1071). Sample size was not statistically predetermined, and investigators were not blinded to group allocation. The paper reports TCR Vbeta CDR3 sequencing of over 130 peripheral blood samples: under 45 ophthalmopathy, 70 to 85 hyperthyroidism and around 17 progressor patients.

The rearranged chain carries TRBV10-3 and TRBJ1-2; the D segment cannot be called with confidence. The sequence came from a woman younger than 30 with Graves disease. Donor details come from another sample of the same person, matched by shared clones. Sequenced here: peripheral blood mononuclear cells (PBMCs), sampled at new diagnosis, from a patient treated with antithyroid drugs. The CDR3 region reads CAISGTYGYTF. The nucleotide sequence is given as TGTGCCATCAGTGGCACCTATGGCTACACCTTC.